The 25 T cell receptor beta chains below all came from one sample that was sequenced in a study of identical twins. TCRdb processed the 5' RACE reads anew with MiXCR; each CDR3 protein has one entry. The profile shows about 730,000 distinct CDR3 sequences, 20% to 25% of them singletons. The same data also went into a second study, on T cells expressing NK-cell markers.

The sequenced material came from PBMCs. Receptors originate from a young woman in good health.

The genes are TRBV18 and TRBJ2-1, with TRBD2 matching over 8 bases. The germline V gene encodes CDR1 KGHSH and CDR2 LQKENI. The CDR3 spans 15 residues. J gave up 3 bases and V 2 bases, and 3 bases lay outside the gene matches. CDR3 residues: CASSPATSVYNEQFF. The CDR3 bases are TGTGCCAGCTCACCAGCGACTAGCGTCTACAATGAGCAGTTCTTC.

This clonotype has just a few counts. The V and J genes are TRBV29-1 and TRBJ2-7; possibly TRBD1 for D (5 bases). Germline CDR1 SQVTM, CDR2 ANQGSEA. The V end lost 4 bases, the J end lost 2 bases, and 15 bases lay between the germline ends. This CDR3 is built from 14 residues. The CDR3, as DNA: TGCAGCGTTGTTGTCCAGGGTGGTACCTACGAGCAGTACTTC. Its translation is CSVVVQGGTYEQYF.

CDR3 protein: CASSEGARTGELFF. For the CDR3, the DNA is TGTGCCAGCTCGGAGGGGGCGCGGACCGGGGAGCTGTTTTTT. The chain uses TRBV7-8 and TRBJ2-2; weak D call: TRBD1 (7 bases). The CDR3 extends over 14 amino acids. Per the germline V gene, CDR1 is SGHVS and CDR2 is FQNEAQ. The germline V and J ends were trimmed by 8 bases and 5 bases, with 15 bases remaining between them.

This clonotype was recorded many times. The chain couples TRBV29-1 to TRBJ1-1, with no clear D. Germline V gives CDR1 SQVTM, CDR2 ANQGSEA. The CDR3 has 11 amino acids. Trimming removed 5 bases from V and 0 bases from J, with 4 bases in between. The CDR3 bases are TGCAGCGTTTCACTGAACACTGAAGCTTTCTTT. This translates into CSVSLNTEAFF.

The CDR3 sequence is CASSFRTGNIQYF. CDR3 coding DNA: TGTGCCAGCAGCTTTAGGACGGGCAACATTCAGTACTTC. V is TRBV7-2 and J is TRBJ2-4; D is unresolved. V lost 3 bases and J lost 7, with 10 bases in between. From germline, CDR1 is SGHTA and CDR2 FQGNSA. There are 13 residues in the CDR3. The variable domain in full, with the rest retrieved from reference TRBV7-2 and TRBJ2-4, is GAGVSQSPSNKVTEKGKDVELRCDPISGHTALYWYRQSLGQGLEFLIYFQGNSAPDKSGLPSDRFSAERTGGSVSTLTIQRTQQEDSAVYLCASSFRTGNIQYFGAGTRLSVL.

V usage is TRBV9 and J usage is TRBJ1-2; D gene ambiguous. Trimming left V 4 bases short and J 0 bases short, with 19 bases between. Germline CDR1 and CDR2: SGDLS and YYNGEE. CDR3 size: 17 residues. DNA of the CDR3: TGTGCCAGCAGCCCTCGAACCGGGCCTCCCTCTAACTATGGCTACACCTTC. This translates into CASSPRTGPPSNYGYTF.

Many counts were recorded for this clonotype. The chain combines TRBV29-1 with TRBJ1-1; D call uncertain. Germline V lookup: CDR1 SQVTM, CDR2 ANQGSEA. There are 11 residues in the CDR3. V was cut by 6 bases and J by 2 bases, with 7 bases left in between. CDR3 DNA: TGCAGCGTGGTCAGCAACACTGAAGCTTTCTTT. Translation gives CSVVSNTEAFF.

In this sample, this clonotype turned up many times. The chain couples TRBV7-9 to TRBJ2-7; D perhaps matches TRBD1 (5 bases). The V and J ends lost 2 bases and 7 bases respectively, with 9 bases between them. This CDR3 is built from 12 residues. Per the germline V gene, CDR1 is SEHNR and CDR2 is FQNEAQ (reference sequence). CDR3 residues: CASSLQGPEQYF. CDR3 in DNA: TGTGCCAGCAGCTTACAGGGTCCGGAGCAGTACTTC.

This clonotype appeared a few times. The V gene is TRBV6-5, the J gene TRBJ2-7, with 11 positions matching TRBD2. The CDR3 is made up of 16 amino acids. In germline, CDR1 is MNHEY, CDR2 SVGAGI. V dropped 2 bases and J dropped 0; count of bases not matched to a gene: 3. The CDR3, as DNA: TGTGCCAGCAGTTACGCTAGCGGGAGGCTCTCCTACGAGCAGTACTTC. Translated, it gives CASSYASGRLSYEQYF.

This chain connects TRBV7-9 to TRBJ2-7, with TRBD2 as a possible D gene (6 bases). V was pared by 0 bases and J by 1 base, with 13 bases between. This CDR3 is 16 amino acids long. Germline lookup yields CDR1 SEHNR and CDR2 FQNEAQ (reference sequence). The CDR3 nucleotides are TGTGCCAGCAGCTTAGCGCGAGGAGGGGAGTCCTACGAGCAGTACTTC. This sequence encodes CASSLARGGESYEQYF.

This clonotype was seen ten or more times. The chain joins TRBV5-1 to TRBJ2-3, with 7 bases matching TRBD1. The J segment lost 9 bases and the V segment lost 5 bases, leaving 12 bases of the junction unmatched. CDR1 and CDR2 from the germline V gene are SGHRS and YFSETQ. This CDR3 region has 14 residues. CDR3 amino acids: CASSPGHRGGTQYF. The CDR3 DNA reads TGCGCCAGCAGTCCAGGGCACAGGGGCGGAACGCAGTATTTT.

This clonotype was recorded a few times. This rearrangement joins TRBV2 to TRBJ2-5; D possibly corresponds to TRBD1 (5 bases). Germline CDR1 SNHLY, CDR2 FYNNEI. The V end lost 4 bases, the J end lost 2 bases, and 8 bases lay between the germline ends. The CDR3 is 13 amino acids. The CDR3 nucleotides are TGTGCCAGCAGTGTCGACAGACAAGAGACCCAGTACTTC. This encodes CASSVDRQETQYF.

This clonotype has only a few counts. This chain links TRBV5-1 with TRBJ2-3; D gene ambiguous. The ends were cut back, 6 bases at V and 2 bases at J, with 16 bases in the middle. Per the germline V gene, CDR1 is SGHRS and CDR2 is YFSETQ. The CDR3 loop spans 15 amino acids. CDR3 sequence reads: CASNTSPDITDTQYF. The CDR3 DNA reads TGCGCCAGCAATACGTCCCCCGATATCACAGATACGCAGTATTTT.

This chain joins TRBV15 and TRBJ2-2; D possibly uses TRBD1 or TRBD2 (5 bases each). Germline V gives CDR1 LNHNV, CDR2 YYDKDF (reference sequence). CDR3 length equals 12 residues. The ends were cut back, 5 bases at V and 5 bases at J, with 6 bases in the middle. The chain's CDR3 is CATSWGTGELFF. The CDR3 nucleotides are TGTGCCACCAGCTGGGGGACCGGGGAGCTGTTTTTT.

The DNA for the CDR3 is TGCGCCAGCAGTGAGTCCCGCCTTACGGGAAGTAATCAGCCCCAGCATTTT. Translating it yields CASSESRLTGSNQPQHF. This chain joins TRBV10-2 and TRBJ1-5; D unresolved. Trimming left V 0 bases short and J 4 bases short, with 16 bases between. From germline, CDR1 is WSHSY and CDR2 SAAADI. The CDR3 is 17 residues long.

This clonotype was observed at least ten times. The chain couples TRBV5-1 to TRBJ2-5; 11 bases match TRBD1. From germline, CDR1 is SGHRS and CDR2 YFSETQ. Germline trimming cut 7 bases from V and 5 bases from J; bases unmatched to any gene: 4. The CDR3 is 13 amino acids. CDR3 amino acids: CASGQGARETQYF. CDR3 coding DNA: TGCGCCAGCGGACAGGGGGCGCGGGAGACCCAGTACTTC.

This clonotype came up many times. This CDR3 reads CASSPPGDNEQFF. The CDR3 DNA reads TGTGCCAGCAGCCCGCCGGGGGACAATGAGCAGTTCTTC. The chain is built from TRBV9 and TRBJ2-1, with D possibly TRBD2 on 6 matching bases. Germline-derived CDR1 and CDR2 are SGDLS and YYNGEE. CDR3 length: 13 residues. Trimming cost V 4 bases and J 5 bases, with 10 bases left between them.

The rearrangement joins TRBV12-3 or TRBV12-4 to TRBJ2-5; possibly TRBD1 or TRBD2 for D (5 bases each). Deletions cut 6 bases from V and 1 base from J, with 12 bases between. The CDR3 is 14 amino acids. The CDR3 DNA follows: TGTGCCAGCAGACCGGGACGCAGCCAAGAGACCCAGTACTTC. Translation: CASRPGRSQETQYF.

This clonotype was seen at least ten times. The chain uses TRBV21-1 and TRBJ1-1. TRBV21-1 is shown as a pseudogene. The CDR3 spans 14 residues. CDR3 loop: CASSKVKPNTEAFF. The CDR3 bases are TGTGCCAGCAGCAAAGTTAAGCCGAACACTGAAGCTTTCTTT.

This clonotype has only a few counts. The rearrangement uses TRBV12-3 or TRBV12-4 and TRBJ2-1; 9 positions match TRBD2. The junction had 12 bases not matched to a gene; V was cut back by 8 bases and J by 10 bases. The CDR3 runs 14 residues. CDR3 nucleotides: TGTGCCAGCTTATCGAGCGGGAGGCCTGGGGAGCAGTTCTTC. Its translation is CASLSSGRPGEQFF.

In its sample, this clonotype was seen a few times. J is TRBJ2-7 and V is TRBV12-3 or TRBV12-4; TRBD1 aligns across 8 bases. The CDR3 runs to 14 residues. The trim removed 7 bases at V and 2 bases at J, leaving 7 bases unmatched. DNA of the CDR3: TGTGCCAGCAAACGGACAGGGAGAGCCTACGAGCAGTACTTC. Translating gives CASKRTGRAYEQYF.

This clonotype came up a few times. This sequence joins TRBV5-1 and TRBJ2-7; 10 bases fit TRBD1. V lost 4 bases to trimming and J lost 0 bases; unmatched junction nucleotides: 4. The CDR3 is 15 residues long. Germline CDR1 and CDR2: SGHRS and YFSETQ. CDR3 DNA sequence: TGCGCCAGCAGCACGGGACAGGGGCCCTCCTACGAGCAGTACTTC. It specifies CASSTGQGPSYEQYF.

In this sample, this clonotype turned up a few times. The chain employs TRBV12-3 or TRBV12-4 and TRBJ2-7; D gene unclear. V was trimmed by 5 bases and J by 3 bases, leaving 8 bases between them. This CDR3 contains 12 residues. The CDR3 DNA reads TGTGCCAGCAGTATCGCCGGCTACGAGCAGTACTTC. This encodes CASSIAGYEQYF.

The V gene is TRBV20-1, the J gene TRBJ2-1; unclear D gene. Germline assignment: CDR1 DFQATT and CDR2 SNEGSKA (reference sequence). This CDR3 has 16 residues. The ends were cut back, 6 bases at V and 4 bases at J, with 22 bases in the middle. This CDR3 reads CSALTRLDPLYNEQFF. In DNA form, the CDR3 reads TGCAGTGCACTCACCAGACTGGACCCCCTTTACAATGAGCAGTTCTTC.

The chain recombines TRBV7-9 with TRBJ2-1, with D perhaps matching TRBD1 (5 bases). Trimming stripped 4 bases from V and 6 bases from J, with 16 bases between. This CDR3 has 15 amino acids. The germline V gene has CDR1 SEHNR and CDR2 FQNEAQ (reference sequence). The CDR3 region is CASSSPARTLNEQFF. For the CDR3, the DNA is TGTGCCAGCAGCTCCCCCGCCCGGACACTCAATGAGCAGTTCTTC.